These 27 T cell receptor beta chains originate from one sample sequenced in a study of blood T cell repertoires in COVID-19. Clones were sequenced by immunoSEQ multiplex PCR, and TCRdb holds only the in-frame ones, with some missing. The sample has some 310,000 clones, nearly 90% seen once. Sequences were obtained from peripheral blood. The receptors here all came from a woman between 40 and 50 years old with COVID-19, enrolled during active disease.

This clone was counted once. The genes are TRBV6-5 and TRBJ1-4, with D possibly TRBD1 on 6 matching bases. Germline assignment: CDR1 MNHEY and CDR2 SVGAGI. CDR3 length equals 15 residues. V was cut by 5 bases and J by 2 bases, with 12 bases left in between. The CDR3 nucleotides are TGTGCCAGCAGTACAGGGCGTGGGACTAATGAAAAACTGTTTTTT. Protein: CASSTGRGTNEKLFF.

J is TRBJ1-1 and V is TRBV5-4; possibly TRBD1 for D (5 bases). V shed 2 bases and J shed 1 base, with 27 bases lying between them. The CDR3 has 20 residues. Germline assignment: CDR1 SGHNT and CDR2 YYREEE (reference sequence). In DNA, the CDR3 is TGTGCCAGCAGCTTACCCTCGGGACTGTCCAGATCCGCTGAGAACACTGAAGCTTTCTTT. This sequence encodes CASSLPSGLSRSAENTEAFF.

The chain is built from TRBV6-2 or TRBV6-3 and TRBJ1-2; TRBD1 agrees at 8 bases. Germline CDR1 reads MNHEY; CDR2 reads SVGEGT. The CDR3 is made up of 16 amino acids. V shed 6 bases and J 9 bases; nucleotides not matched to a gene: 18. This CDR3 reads CASSRRDRRPAQSYTF. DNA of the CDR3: TGTGCCAGCAGCCGCCGGGACAGGCGTCCCGCTCAGAGCTACACCTTC.

In DNA form, the CDR3 reads TGTGCCAGCGAGGGGACAGGCTATGGCTACACCTTC. Translation: CASEGTGYGYTF. V and J are TRBV6-5 and TRBJ1-2, with 8 bases lining up with TRBD1. Germline CDR1 is MNHEY and CDR2 is SVGAGI. The V and J ends lost 8 bases and 4 bases, in that order; junction bases with no gene match: 3. The CDR3 length is 12 residues.

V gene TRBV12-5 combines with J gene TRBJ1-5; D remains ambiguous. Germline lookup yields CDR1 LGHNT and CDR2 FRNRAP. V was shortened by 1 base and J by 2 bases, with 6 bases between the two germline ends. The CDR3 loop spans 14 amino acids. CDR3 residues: CASGLASGNQPQHF. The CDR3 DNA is TGTGCTAGTGGTTTGGCATCGGGCAATCAGCCCCAGCATTTT.

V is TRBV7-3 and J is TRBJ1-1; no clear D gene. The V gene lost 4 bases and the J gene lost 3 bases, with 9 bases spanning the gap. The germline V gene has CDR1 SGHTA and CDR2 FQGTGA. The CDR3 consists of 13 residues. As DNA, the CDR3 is TGTGCCAGCAGCTCCACGCAGGACACTGAAGCTTTCTTT. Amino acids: CASSSTQDTEAFF.

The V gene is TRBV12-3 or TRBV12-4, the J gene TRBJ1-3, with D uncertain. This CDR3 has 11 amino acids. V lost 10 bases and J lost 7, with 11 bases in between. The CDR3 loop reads CATSYYNTIYF. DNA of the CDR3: TGTGCCACCTCATACTATAACACCATATATTTT.

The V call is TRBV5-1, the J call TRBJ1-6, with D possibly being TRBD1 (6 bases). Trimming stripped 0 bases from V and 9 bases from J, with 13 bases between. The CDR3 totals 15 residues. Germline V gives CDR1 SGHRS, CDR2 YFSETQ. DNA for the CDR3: TGCGCCAGCAGCTTGGGGGCCAGGACAGCTTCACCCCTCCACTTT. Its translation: CASSLGARTASPLHF.

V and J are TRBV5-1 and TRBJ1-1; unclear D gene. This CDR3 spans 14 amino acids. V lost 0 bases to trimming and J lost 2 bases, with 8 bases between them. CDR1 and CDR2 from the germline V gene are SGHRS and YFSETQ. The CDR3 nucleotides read TGCGCCAGCAGCTTGGTTCAGTCAAACACTGAAGCTTTCTTT. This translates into CASSLVQSNTEAFF.

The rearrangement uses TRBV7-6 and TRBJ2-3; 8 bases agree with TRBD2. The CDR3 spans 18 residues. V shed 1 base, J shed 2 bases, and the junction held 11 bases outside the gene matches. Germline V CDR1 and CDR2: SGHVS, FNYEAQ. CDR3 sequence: CASSLGAGGLGVTDTQYF. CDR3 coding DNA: TGTGCCAGCAGCTTAGGTGCGGGAGGTCTCGGGGTCACAGATACGCAGTATTTT.

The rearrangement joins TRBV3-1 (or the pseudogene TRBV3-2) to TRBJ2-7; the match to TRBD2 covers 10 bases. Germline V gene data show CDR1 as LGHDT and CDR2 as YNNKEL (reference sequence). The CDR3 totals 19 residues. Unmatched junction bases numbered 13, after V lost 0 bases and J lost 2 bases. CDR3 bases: TGTGCCAGCAGCCAAGACCCTCCTTTTAGCGGGAGGTTCGCCTACGAGCAGTACTTC. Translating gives CASSQDPPFSGRFAYEQYF.

The CDR3 region has the DNA TGTGCCAGCAGTTCCCGAGCGGGGATTGCTGGAAACACCATATATTTT. This codes for CASSSRAGIAGNTIYF. The J gene is TRBJ1-3, the V gene TRBV6-5, with D uncertain. Germline V gene lookup returns CDR1 MNHEY and CDR2 SVGAGI. Deletions cut 4 bases from V and 2 bases from J, with 15 bases between. The CDR3 covers 16 residues.

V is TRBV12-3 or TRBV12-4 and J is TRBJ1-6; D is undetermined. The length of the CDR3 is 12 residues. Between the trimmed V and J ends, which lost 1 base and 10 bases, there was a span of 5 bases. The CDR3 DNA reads TGTGCCAGCAGTTTAGTAGAATCACCCCTCCACTTT. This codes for CASSLVESPLHF.

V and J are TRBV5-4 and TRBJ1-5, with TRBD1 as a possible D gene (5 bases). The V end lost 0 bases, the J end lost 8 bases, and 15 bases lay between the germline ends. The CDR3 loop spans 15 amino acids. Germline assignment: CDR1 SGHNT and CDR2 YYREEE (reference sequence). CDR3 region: CASSLDGGGVEPQHF. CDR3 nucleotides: TGTGCCAGCAGCTTGGATGGGGGGGGTGTGGAGCCCCAGCATTTT.

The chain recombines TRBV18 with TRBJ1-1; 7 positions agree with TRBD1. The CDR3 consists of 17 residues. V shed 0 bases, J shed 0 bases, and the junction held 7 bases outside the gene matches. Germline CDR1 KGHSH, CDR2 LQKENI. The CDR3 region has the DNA TGTGCCAGCTCACCACCTCAAGCAGGGGGGATGAACACTGAAGCTTTCTTT. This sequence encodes CASSPPQAGGMNTEAFF.

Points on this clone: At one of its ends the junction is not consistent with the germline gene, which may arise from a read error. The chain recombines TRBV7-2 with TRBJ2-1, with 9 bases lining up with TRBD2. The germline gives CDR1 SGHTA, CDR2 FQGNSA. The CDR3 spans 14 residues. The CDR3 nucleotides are TGTGCCAGCACCTCGGGACTAGCCTACACTGAGCAGTTCTTC. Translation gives CASTSGLAYTEQFF.

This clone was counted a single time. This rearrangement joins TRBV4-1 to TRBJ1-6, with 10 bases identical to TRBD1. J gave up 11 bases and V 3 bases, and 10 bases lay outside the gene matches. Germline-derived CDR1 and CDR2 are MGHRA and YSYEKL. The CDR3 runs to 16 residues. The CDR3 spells CASSQRTGTGEPPLHF. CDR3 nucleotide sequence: TGCGCCAGCAGCCAGCGTACCGGGACAGGGGAACCACCCCTCCACTTT.

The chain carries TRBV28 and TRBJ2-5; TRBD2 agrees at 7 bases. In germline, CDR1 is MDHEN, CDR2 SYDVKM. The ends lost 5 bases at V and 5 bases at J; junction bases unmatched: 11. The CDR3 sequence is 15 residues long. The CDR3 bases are TGTGCCAGCAGTGGGGGGGGGAACTCTTGGGAGACCCAGTACTTC. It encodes CASSGGGNSWETQYF.

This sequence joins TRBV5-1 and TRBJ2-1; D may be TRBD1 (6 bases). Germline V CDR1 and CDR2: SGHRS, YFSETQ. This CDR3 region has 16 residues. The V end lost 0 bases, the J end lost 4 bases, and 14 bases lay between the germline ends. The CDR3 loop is CASSLGFTGRYNEQFF. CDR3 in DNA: TGCGCCAGCAGCTTGGGATTTACAGGGAGATACAATGAGCAGTTCTTC.

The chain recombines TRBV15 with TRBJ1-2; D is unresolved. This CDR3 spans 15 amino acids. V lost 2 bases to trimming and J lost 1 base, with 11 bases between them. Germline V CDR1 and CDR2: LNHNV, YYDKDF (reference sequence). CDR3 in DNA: TGTGCCACCAGCAGAAGGCGGCCTGTTAACTATGGCTACACCTTC. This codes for CATSRRRPVNYGYTF.

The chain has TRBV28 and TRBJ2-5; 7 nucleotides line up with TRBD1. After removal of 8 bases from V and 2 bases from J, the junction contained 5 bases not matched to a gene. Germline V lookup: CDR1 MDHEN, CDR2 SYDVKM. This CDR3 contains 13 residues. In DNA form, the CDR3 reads TGTGCCAGCCATTCGGGACAGCAAGAGACCCAGTACTTC. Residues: CASHSGQQETQYF.

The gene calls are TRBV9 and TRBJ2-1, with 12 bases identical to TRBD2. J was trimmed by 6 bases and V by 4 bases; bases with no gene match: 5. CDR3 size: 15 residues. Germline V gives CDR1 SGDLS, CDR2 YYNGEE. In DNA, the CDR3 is TGTGCCAGCAGCCCGACTAGCGGGAGTTTCAATGAGCAGTTCTTC. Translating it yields CASSPTSGSFNEQFF.

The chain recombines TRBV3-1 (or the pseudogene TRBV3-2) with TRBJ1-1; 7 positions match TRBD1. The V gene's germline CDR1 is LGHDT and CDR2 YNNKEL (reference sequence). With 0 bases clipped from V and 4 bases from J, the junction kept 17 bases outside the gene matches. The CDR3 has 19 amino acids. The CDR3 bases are TGTGCCAGCAGCCAAGATGTGTTCCCGGGACAGACTTGGGTCACTGAAGCTTTCTTT. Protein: CASSQDVFPGQTWVTEAFF.

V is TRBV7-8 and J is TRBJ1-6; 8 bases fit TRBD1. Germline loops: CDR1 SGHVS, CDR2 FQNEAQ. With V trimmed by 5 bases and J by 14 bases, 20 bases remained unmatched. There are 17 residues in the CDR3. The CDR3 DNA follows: TGTGCCAGCAGCGGCGGAGGACAGGGCCTATCCCAAGGGACCCTCCACTTT. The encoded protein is CASSGGGQGLSQGTLHF. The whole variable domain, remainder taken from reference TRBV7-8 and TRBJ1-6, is GAGVSQSPRYKVAKRGQDVALRCDPISGHVSLFWYQQALGQGPEFLTYFQNEAQLDKSGLPSDRFFAERPEGSVSTLKIQRTQQEDSAVYLCASSGGGQGLSQGTLHFGNGTRLTVT.

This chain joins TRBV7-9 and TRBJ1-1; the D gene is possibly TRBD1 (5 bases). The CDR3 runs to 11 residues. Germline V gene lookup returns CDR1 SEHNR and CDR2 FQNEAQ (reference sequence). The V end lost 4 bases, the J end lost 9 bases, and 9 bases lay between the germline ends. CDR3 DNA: TGTGCCAGCAGCTCCAGGGTAAAAGCTTTCTTT. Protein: CASSSRVKAFF.

CDR3 loop: CASSLQGWDNEQFF. The CDR3 DNA follows: TGTGCCAGCAGCTTACAGGGTTGGGACAATGAGCAGTTCTTC. This chain connects TRBV7-3 to TRBJ2-1, with TRBD1 as a possible D gene (5 bases). V was shortened by 2 bases and J by 5 bases, with 10 bases between the two germline ends. The CDR3 runs 14 residues. The germline V gene encodes CDR1 SGHTA and CDR2 FQGTGA.

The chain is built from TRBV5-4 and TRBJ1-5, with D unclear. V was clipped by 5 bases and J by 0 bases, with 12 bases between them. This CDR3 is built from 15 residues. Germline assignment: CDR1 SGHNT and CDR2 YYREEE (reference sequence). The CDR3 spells CASSFDGNSNQPQHF. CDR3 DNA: TGTGCCAGCAGTTTTGACGGGAATAGCAATCAGCCCCAGCATTTT.